A selection of T cell receptor beta chains follows, all from one sample in a study of T cell changes during pregnancy in multiple sclerosis. The repertoire was sequenced with immunoSEQ multiplex PCR; TCRdb's copy has only in-frame clones and lacks some. The sample contains 50,000 or so clones, 85% to 95% of which appear only once. The material sequenced was CD4+ T cells from peripheral blood mononuclear cells, taken before pregnancy. All receptors derive from a female donor with multiple sclerosis, enrolled in a pregnancy study. CDR3s include the opening cysteine and the closing phenylalanine or tryptophan. The D gene is left open where the match is weak. Size tells how often a clone was seen (once, few, many) or the class of an expanded clone, and some rows leave it out.

>TRBJ2-7|TRBD1|NA|TRBV7-2
TGTGCCAGCAGACAGGGGCCTTCCTACGAGCAGTACTTC
CASRQGPSYEQYF
>TRBJ1-1|TRBD1|NA|TRBV2
TGTGCCAGCAGGAAAAACAGGGGCACTGAAGCTTTCTTT
CASRKNRGTEAFF
>TRBJ2-6|TRBD1|NA|TRBV19
TGTGCCAGTAGTATACGGGACAGGGGAGCCTCTGGGGCCAACGTCCTGACTTTC
CASSIRDRGASGANVLTF
>TRBJ1-5|NA|NA|TRBV9
TGTGCCAGCAGCGTAAAATTAGGCCGAGGGCATAGCAATCAGCCCCAGCATTTT
CASSVKLGRGHSNQPQHF
>TRBJ1-1|NA|NA|TRBV5-1
TGCGCCAGCAGCTTTGGAGACAGCAGACTTGAAGCTTTCTTT
CASSFGDSRLEAFF
>TRBJ2-7|NA|NA|TRBV6-6
TGTGCCAGCACCTTAGGACAGAGTCCTACGGAGCAGTACTTC
CASTLGQSPTEQYF
>TRBJ2-1|NA|once|TRBV7-9
TGTGCCAGCACCTCGTGGCTCGTGGGGCTCAACAATGAGCAGTTCTTC
CASTSWLVGLNNEQFF
>TRBJ1-1|TRBD1|NA|TRBV7-2
TGTGCCAGCAGCGTAGACAGGGGCACTGAAGCTTTCTTT
CASSVDRGTEAFF
>TRBJ2-4|TRBD2|NA|TRBV2
TGTGCCAGCAGTCCGGGACTACCCCGACCAGAGTACTTC
CASSPGLPRPEYF
>TRBJ2-1|TRBD2|NA|TRBV7-2
TGTGCCAGCAGCTTGGGACTAGCGGAAAACAATGAGCAGTTCTTC
CASSLGLAENNEQFF
>TRBJ2-7|TRBD2|NA|TRBV4-1
TGCGCCAGCAGCCTAGCTAGCGGATACGAGCAGTACTTC
CASSLASGYEQYF
>TRBJ1-2|TRBD1|NA|TRBV5-4
TGTGCCAGCAGCTTTTACCGGGACAGGGAATCCTATGGCTACACCTTC
CASSFYRDRESYGYTF
>TRBJ1-5|NA|NA|TRBV7-3
TGTGCCAGCAGCTCCCAGGGTGCGCAGCCCCAGCATTTT
CASSSQGAQPQHF
>TRBJ1-2|TRBD1|once|TRBV19
TGTGCCAGTAGTCCGACAGGGTACTACTATGGCTACACCTTC
CASSPTGYYYGYTF
>TRBJ1-4|NA|NA|TRBV2
TGTGCCAGCAGGGGGCAGGGGAACGAAAAACTGTTTTTT
CASRGQGNEKLFF
>TRBJ1-5|TRBD1|NA|TRBV2
TGTGCCAGCACCCCGACAGGGGGCGGCAATCAGCCCCAGCATTTT
CASTPTGGGNQPQHF
>TRBJ1-2|NA|NA|TRBV5-6
TGTGCCAGCAGATCATCCTTAGGGACACCTCTCTATGGCTACACCTTC
CASRSSLGTPLYGYTF
>TRBJ2-3|NA|NA|TRBV13
TGTGCCAGCAGCTCTAACAGGGCCCCCACAGATACGCAGTATTTT
CASSSNRAPTDTQYF
>TRBJ1-1|NA|NA|TRBV4-2
TGTGCCAGCAGCCAAGATATCAAACAGGCTCTTGAAGCTTTCTTT
CASSQDIKQALEAFF
>TRBJ1-1|NA|NA|TRBV28
TGTGCCACCTGGCCAGGGATGACTGAAGCTTTCTTT
CATWPGMTEAFF
>TRBJ1-3|NA|NA|TRBV6-5
TGTGCCAGCACCGACAGTGGAAACACCATATATTTT
CASTDSGNTIYF
>TRBJ1-2|NA|few|TRBV5-5
TGTGCCAGCAGCCTGGACAGATCCTTGCGATATGGCTACACCTTC
CASSLDRSLRYGYTF
>TRBJ2-2|NA|NA|TRBV4-2
TGTGCCAGCAGCCAAGAGGATCGTCAGCGGGTGAACACCTGGGAGCTGTTTTTT
CASSQEDRQRVNTWELFF
>TRBJ1-2|TRBD1|NA|TRBV30
TGTGCCTGGAGTCCTGGGACAGGGTTATGGAGGGGCTACACCTTC
CAWSPGTGLWRGYTF
>TRBJ1-2|TRBD1|once|TRBV9
TGTGCCAGCAGCGTAGCGAGGACAGGGGCTGGCTACACCTTC
CASSVARTGAGYTF
>TRBJ1-1|TRBD1|NA|TRBV28
TGTGCCAGCAGCAGGGGGCGTACGACTGAAGCTTTCTTT
CASSRGRTTEAFF
>TRBJ1-2|NA|NA|TRBV11-3
TGTGCCAGCAGCTTGGGAGGGGATGGCTACACCTTC
CASSLGGDGYTF
>TRBJ2-5|TRBD2|NA|TRBV7-9
TGTGCCAGCAGCTTCTTAGCGGGGGCCATTCAAGAGACCCAGTACTTC
CASSFLAGAIQETQYF
>TRBJ2-2|NA|NA|TRBV4-2
TGTGCCAGCAGCCCCCCCACCGGGACTCTAAGGGACACCGGGGAGCTGTTTTTT
CASSPPTGTLRDTGELFF
>TRBJ2-7|TRBD1|once|TRBV10-3
TGTGCCATCACCCCGGGACAGGGGGTCTACGAGCAGTACTTC
CAITPGQGVYEQYF
>TRBJ2-1|TRBD1|once|TRBV27
TGTGCCAGCGAGAACAGGGGAGACAATGAGCAGTTCTTC
CASENRGDNEQFF
>TRBJ2-1|TRBD2|NA|TRBV27
TGTGCCAGCAGGGGGACTAGCGGGGAGTCCTACAATGAGCAGTTCTTC
CASRGTSGESYNEQFF
>TRBJ2-3|TRBD2|NA|TRBV7-9
TGTGCCAGCAGCAATTCGGGGGGGAGCACAGATACGCAGTATTTT
CASSNSGGSTDTQYF
>TRBJ2-7|NA|NA|TRBV28
TGTGCCAGCAATGACGGGACCTACGAGCAGTACTTC
CASNDGTYEQYF
>TRBJ1-5|TRBD1|NA|TRBV7-9
TGTGCCAGCAGCGCCGGGACAGGGACCCGCAATCAGCCCCAGCATTTT
CASSAGTGTRNQPQHF